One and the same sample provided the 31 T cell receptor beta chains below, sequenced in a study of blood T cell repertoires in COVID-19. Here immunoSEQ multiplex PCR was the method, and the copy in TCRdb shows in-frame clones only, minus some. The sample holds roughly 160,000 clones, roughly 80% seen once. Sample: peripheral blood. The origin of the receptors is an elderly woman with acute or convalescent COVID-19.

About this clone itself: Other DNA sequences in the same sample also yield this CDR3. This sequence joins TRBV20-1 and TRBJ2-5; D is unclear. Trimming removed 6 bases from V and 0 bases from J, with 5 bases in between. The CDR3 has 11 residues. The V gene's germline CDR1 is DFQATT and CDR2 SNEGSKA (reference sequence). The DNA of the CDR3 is TGCAGTGCCCGGGACCAAGAGACCCAGTACTTC. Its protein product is CSARDQETQYF.

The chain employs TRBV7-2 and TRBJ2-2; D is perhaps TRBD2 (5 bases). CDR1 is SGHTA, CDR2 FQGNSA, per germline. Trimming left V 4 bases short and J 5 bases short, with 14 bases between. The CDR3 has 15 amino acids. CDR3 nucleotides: TGTGCCAGCAGCTCTATCGTCGGGGTGACCGGGGAGCTGTTTTTT. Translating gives CASSSIVGVTGELFF. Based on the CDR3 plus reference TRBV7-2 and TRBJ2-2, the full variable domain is GAGVSQSPSNKVTEKGKDVELRCDPISGHTALYWYRQSLGQGLEFLIYFQGNSAPDKSGLPSDRFSAERTGGSVSTLTIQRTQQEDSAVYLCASSSIVGVTGELFFGEGSRLTVL.

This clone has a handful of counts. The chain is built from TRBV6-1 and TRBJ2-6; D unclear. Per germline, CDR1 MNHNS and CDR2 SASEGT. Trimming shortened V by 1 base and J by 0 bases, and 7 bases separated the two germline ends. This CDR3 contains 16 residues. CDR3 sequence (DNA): TGTGCCAGCAGTGAAGTTATCGGCTCTGGGGCCAACGTCCTGACTTTC. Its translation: CASSEVIGSGANVLTF.

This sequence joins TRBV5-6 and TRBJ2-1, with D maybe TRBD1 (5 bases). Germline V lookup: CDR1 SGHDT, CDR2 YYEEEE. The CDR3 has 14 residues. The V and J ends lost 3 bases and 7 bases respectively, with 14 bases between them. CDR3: CASSSGPGANEQFF. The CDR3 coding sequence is TGTGCCAGCAGCTCAGGGCCCGGCGCGAATGAGCAGTTCTTC.

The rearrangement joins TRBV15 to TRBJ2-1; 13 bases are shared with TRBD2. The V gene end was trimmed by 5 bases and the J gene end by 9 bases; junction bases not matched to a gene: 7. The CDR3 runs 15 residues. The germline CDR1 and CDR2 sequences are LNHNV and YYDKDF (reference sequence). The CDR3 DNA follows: TGTGCCACCAGCGTAACTAGCGGGGGGGCATCTGAGCAGTTCTTC. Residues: CATSVTSGGASEQFF.

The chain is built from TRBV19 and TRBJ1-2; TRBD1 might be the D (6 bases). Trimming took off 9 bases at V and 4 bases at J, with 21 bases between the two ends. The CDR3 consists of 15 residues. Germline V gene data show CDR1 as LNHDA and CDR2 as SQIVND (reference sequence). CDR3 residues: CASLDQQGVSYGYTF. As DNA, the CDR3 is TGTGCCAGCCTGGACCAACAGGGTGTAAGCTATGGCTACACCTTC. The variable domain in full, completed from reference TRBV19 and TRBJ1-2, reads DGGITQSPKYLFRKEGQNVTLSCEQNLNHDAMYWYRQDPGQGLRLIYYSQIVNDFQKGDIAEGYSVSREKKESFPLTVTSAQKNPTAFYLCASLDQQGVSYGYTFGSGTRLTVV.

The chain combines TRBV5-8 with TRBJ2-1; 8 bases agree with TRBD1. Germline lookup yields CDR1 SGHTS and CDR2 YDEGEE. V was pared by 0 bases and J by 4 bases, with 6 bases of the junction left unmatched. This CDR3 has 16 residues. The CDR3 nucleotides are TGTGCCAGCAGCTTGGAGGACAGGGCCCTATACAATGAGCAGTTCTTC. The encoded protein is CASSLEDRALYNEQFF.

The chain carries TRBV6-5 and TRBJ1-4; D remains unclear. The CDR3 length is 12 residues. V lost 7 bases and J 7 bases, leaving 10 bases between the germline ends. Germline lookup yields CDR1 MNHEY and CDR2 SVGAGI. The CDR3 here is CASKRLGEKLFF. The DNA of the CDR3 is TGTGCCAGCAAGAGGTTAGGTGAAAAACTGTTTTTT.

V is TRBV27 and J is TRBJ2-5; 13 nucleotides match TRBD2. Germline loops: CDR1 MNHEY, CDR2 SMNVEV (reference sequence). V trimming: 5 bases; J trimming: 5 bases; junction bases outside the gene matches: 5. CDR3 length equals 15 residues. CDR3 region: CASSTGLAGPETQYF. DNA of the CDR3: TGTGCCAGCAGTACGGGACTAGCGGGGCCGGAGACCCAGTACTTC.

Here the CDR3 reads CASSPGTEAFF. The CDR3 nucleotides are TGTGCCAGCAGCCCCGGCACTGAAGCTTTCTTT. This chain uses TRBV3-1 (or the pseudogene TRBV3-2) with TRBJ1-1, with D hard to call. Germline V lookup: CDR1 LGHDT, CDR2 YNNKEL (reference sequence). The length of the CDR3 is 11 residues. V was clipped by 4 bases and J by 4 bases, with 4 bases between them.

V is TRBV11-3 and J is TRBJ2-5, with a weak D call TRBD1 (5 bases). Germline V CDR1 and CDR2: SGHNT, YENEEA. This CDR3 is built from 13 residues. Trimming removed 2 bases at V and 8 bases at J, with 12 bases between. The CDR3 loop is CASSLTDKGTQYF. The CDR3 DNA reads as TGTGCCAGCAGCTTAACGGACAAAGGTACCCAGTACTTC.

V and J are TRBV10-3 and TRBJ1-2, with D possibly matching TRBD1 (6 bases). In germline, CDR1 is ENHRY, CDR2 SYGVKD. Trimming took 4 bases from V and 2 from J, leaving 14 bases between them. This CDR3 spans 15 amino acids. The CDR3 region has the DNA TGTGCCATCAGTGGGCCGGGACACGCAAACTATGGCTACACCTTC. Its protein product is CAISGPGHANYGYTF.

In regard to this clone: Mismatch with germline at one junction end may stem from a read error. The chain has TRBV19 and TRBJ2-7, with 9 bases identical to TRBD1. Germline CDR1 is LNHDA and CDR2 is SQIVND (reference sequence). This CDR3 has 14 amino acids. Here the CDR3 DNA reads TGTGCCAGTAGTTTAGACAGGGGGATCTACGAGCAGTACTTC. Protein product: CASSLDRGIYEQYF.

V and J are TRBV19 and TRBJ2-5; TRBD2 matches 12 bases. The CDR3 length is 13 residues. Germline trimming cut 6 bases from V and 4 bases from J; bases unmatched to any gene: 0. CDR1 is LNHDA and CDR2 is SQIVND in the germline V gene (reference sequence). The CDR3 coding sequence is TGTGCCAGTAGGGGACTAGCGGGAGAGACCCAGTACTTC. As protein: CASRGLAGETQYF.

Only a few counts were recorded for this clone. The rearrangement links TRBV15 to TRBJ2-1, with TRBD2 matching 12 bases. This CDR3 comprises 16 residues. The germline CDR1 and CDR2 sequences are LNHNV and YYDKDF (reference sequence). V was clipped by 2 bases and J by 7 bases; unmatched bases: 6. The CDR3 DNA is TGTGCCACCAGCAGACACACTAGCGGGGGGCAGAATGAGCAGTTCTTC. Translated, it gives CATSRHTSGGQNEQFF.

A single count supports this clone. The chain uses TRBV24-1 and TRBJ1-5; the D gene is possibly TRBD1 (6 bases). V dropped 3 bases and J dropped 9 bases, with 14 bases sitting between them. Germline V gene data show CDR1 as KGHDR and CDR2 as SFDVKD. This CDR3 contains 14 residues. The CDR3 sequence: CATSDPGQFWPQHF. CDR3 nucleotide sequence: TGTGCCACCAGTGATCCTGGACAGTTTTGGCCCCAGCATTTT.

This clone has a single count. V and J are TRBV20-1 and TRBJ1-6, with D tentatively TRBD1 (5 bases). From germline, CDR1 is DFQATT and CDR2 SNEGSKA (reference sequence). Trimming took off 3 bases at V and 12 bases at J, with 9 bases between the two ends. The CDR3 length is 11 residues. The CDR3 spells CSARRGQPLHF. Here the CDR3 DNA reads TGCAGTGCTAGGCGGGGCCAACCCCTCCACTTT.

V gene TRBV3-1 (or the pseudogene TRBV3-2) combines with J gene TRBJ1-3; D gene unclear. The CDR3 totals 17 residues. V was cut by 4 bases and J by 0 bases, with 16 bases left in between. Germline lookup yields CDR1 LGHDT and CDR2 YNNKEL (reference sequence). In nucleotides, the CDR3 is TGTGCCAGCAGCCCCCGACTCTTTTCTAGCTCTGGAAACACCATATATTTT. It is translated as CASSPRLFSSSGNTIYF.

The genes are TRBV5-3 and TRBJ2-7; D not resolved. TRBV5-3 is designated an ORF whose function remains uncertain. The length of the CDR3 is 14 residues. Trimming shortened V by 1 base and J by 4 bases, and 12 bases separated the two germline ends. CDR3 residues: CARSLTGNWYEQYF. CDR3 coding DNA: TGTGCCAGAAGCTTGACGGGTAACTGGTACGAGCAGTACTTC.

The CDR3 sequence is CAISPGQGTYEQYF. In nucleotides, the CDR3 is TGTGCCATCAGTCCGGGACAGGGAACCTACGAGCAGTACTTC. J is TRBJ2-7 and V is TRBV10-3; 9 bases agree with TRBD1. The CDR3 is 14 residues long. The germline gives CDR1 ENHRY, CDR2 SYGVKD. V lost 5 bases to trimming and J lost 2 bases; unmatched junction nucleotides: 4.

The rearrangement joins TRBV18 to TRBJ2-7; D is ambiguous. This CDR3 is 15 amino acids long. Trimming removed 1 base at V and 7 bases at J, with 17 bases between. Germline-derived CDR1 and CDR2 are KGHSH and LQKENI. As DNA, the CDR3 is TGTGCCAGCTCACCACAAAGTCCGGGTACTAATGAGCAGTACTTC. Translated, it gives CASSPQSPGTNEQYF.

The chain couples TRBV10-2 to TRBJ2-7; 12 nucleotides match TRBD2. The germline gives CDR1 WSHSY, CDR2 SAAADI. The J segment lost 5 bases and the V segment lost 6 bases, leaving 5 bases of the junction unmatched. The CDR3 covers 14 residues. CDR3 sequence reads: CASRLAGGLHEQYF. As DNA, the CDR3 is TGCGCCAGCAGGCTAGCGGGAGGGCTTCACGAGCAGTACTTC.

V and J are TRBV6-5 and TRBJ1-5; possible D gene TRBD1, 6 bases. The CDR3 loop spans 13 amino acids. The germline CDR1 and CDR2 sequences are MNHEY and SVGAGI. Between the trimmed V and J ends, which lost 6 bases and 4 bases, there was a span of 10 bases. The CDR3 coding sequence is TGTGCCAGCAGCTCGGACAGAAATCAGCCCCAGCATTTT. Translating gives CASSSDRNQPQHF.

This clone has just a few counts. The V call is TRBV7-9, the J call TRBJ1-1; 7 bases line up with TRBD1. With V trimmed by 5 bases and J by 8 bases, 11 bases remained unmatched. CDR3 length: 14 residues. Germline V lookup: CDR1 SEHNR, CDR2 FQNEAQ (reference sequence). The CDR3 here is CASSDKTGPLEAFF. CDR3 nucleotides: TGTGCCAGCAGCGATAAGACAGGGCCCCTGGAAGCTTTCTTT.

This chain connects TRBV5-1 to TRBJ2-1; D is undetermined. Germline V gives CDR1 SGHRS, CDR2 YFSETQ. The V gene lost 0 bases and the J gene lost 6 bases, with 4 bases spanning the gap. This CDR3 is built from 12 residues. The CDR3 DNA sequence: TGCGCCAGCAGCTTGGATATCAATGAGCAGTTCTTC. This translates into CASSLDINEQFF.

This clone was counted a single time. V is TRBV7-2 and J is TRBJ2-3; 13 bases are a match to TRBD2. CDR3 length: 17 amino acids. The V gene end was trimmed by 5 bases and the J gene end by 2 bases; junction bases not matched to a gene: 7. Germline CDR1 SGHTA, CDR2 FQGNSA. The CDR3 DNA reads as TGTGCCAGCAGCCCTCGGACTAGCGGGGGTTACACAGATACGCAGTATTTT. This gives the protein CASSPRTSGGYTDTQYF.

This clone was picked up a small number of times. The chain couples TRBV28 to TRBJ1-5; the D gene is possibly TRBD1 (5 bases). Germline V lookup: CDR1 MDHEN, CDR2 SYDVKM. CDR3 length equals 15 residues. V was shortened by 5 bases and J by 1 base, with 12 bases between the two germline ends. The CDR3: CASSPDRNSNQPQHF. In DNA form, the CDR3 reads TGTGCCAGCAGTCCCGACAGAAACAGCAATCAGCCCCAGCATTTT.

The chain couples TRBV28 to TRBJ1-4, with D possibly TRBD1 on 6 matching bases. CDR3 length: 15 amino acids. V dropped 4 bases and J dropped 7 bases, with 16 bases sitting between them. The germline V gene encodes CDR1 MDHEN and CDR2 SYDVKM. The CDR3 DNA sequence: TGTGCCAGCAGTTCCGCAGGGGCCCTATCTGAAAAACTGTTTTTT. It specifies CASSSAGALSEKLFF. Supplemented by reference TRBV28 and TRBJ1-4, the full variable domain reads DVKVTQSSRYLVKRTGEKVFLECVQDMDHENMFWYRQDPGLGLRLIYFSYDVKMKEKGDIPEGYSVSREKKERFSLILESASTNQTSMYLCASSSAGALSEKLFFGSGTQLSVL.

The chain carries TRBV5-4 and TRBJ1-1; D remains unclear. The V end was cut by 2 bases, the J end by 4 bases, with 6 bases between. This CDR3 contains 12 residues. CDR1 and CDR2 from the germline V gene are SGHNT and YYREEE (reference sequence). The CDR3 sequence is CASSFESTEAFF. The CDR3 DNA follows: TGTGCCAGCAGCTTCGAGAGCACTGAAGCTTTCTTT.

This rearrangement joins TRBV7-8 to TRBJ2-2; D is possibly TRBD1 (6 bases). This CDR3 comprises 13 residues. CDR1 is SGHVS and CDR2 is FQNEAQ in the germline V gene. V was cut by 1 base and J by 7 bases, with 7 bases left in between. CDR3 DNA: TGTGCCAGCAGCTTAGGGGGGCACGGGGAGCTGTTTTTT. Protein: CASSLGGHGELFF.

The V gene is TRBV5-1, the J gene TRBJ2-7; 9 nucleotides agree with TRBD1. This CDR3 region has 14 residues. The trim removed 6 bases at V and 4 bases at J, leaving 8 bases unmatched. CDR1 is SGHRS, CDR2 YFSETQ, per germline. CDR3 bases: TGCGCCAGCAAACTCGGACAGGGGATTTACGAGCAGTACTTC. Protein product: CASKLGQGIYEQYF.